This TCR beta chain was captured in a study of identical twins. From germline, CDR1 is KGHSH and CDR2 LQKENI. The V and J ends lost 4 bases and 6 bases respectively, with 10 bases between them. This CDR3 comprises 12 residues. There are a few counts of this clonotype. Template switching supplied a universal primer site; unique molecular identifiers were carried on the cDNA. TCRdb processed the 5' RACE reads anew with MiXCR; each CDR3 protein has one entry. Here the sample spans under 300,000 distinct CDR3 sequences, approximately 5.9% being singletons. In addition, the sample was reused for a study of T cells expressing NK-cell markers.

V and J are TRBV18 and TRBJ2-7; D ambiguous. Sequenced input: CD8+ T cells sorted from blood. The receptor's source is a woman in her late teens or twenties in good health. Written as DNA, the CDR3 is TGTGCCAGCTCACTAATAACATCCGAGCAGTACTTC. This encodes CASSLITSEQYF.